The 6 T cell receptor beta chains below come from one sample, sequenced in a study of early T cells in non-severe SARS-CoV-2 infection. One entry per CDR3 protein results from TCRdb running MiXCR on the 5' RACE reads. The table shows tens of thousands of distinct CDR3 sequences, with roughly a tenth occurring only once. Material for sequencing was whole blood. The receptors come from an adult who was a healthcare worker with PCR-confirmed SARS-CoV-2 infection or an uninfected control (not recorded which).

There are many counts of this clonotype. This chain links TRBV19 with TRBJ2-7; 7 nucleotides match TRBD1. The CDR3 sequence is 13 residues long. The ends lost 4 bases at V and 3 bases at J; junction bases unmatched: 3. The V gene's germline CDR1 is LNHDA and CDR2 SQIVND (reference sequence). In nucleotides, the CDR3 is TGTGCCAGTAGTAGGGACAGCCTCTACGAGCAGTACTTC. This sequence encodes CASSRDSLYEQYF. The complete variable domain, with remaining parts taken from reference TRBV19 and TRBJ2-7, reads DGGITQSPKYLFRKEGQNVTLSCEQNLNHDAMYWYRQDPGQGLRLIYYSQIVNDFQKGDIAEGYSVSREKKESFPLTVTSAQKNPTAFYLCASSRDSLYEQYFGPGTRLTVT.

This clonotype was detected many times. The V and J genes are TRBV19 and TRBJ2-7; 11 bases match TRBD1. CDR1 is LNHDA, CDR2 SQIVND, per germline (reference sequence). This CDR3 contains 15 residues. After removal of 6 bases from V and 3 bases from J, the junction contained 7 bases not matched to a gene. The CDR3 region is CASSYSGTGGYEQYF. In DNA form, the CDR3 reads TGTGCCAGTAGCTATTCCGGGACAGGGGGCTACGAGCAGTACTTC.

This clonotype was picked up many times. This CDR3 reads CASRRQGMNTEAFF. CDR3 DNA: TGCGCCAGCAGGAGACAGGGGATGAACACTGAAGCTTTCTTT. The chain employs TRBV10-2 and TRBJ1-1, with 8 bases fitting TRBD1. The trim removed 6 bases at V and 0 bases at J, leaving 3 bases unmatched. This CDR3 has 14 residues. Germline V gene data show CDR1 as WSHSY and CDR2 as SAAADI.

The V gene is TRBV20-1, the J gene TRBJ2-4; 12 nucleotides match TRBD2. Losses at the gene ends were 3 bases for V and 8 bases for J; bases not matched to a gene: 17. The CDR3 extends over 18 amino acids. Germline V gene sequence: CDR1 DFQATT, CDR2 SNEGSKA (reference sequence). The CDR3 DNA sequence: TGCAGTGCTAGCGTCCGGGGGACTAGCGGGCCGAGACCATACATTCAGTACTTC. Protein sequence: CSASVRGTSGPRPYIQYF.

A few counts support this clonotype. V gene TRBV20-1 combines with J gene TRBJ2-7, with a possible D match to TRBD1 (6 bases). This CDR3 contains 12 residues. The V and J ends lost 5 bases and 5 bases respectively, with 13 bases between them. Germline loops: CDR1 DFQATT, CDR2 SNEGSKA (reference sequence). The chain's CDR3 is CSAGGQGHEQYF. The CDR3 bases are TGCAGTGCTGGGGGCCAAGGCCACGAGCAGTACTTC.

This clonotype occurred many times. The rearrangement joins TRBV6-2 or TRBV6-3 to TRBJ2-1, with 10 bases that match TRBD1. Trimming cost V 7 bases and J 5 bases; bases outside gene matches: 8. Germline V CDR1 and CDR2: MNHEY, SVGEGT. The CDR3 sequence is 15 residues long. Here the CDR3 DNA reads TGTGCCAGCACCCCGCCGGGACAGGGGCACAATGAGCAGTTCTTC. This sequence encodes CASTPPGQGHNEQFF.